The 9 T cell receptor beta chains below were found in one sample sequenced in a study of OX40 agonist ivuxolimab in advanced cancers. The protocol was immunoSEQ multiplex PCR, while the TCRdb copy is restricted to in-frame clones and leaves out a portion. The sample contains roughly 98,000 clones, roughly four fifths of which appear only once. This specimen was CD4+ or CD8+ T cells sorted from blood, taken in a trial of the OX40 agonist ivuxolimab. The origin of the receptors is an adult with an advanced solid tumor such as melanoma, head and neck, liver or kidney cancer.

This chain connects TRBV2 to TRBJ2-3, with a tentative D call TRBD1 (5 bases). Trimming took off 2 bases at V and 2 bases at J, with 11 bases between the two ends. This CDR3 spans 15 amino acids. From germline, CDR1 is SNHLY and CDR2 FYNNEI. CDR3 coding DNA: TGTGCCAGCAGTGAACAGGGAACCCCCACAGATACGCAGTATTTT. Translating gives CASSEQGTPTDTQYF.

The V gene is TRBV7-3, the J gene TRBJ2-2; D gene uncertain. Germline CDR1 is SGHTA and CDR2 is FQGTGA. V was trimmed by 4 bases and J by 2 bases, leaving 2 bases between them. The CDR3 totals 12 residues. Here the CDR3 reads CASSSNTGELFF. The CDR3 DNA is TGTGCCAGCAGCTCAAACACCGGGGAGCTGTTTTTT.

Here the CDR3 reads CASRGGDNEQFF. The DNA of the CDR3 is TGTGCCAGCAGAGGAGGGGATAATGAGCAGTTCTTC. This rearrangement joins TRBV28 to TRBJ2-1, with D possibly being TRBD2 (6 bases). Trimming stripped 6 bases from V and 7 bases from J, with 10 bases between. Germline CDR1 is MDHEN and CDR2 is SYDVKM. The CDR3 is 12 residues long.

The CDR3 nucleotides are TGTGCCAGCAGCTTAGCCGGACTAGTGGAGGACGAGCAGTACTTC. Encoded protein: CASSLAGLVEDEQYF. The chain links TRBV7-2 to TRBJ2-7; 7 bases match TRBD2. V was clipped by 0 bases and J by 5 bases; unmatched bases: 7. The CDR3 consists of 15 residues. The germline CDR1 and CDR2 sequences are SGHTA and FQGNSA.

The rearrangement joins TRBV29-1 to TRBJ2-1, with 8 bases aligning to TRBD1. CDR3 size: 16 residues. Germline loops: CDR1 SQVTM, CDR2 ANQGSEA. J lost 0 bases, V lost 6 bases, and 10 bases had no gene match. CDR3 nucleotides: TGCAGCGTACACGGACAGGGAATAAGCTCCTACAATGAGCAGTTCTTC. Amino acid sequence: CSVHGQGISSYNEQFF.

The V and J genes are TRBV6-1 and TRBJ1-5; 7 positions agree with TRBD1. Germline V gene lookup returns CDR1 MNHNS and CDR2 SASEGT. This CDR3 is built from 14 residues. The junction had 4 bases not matched to a gene; V was cut back by 2 bases and J by 6 bases. CDR3 sequence reads: CASSERGRSQPQHF. In DNA form, the CDR3 reads TGTGCCAGCAGTGAAAGGGGGCGAAGTCAGCCCCAGCATTTT.

The chain joins TRBV4-1 to TRBJ2-7; D is unclear. Per germline, CDR1 MGHRA and CDR2 YSYEKL. The V end was cut by 0 bases, the J end by 8 bases, with 8 bases between. The CDR3 totals 12 residues. CDR3 nucleotides: TGCGCCAGCAGCCAAGATTGGATCCAGCAGTACTTC. Translation gives CASSQDWIQQYF.

This chain connects TRBV30 to TRBJ2-2; D not resolved. CDR3 length: 13 residues. V was pared by 0 bases and J by 4 bases, with 6 bases between. The germline CDR1 and CDR2 sequences are GTSNPN and SVGIG (reference sequence). This chain's CDR3 is CAWSVLSTGELFF. The CDR3 coding sequence is TGTGCCTGGAGTGTACTTAGCACCGGGGAGCTGTTTTTT.

This clone showed up just a few times. The CDR3 spells CASSPSGNSYEQYF. The CDR3 nucleotides read TGTGCCAGCAGCCCTAGCGGGAACTCCTACGAGCAGTACTTC. The V gene is TRBV7-2, the J gene TRBJ2-7, with 9 bases lining up with TRBD2. V shed 5 bases, J shed 0 bases, and the junction held 2 bases outside the gene matches. There are 14 residues in the CDR3. The germline gives CDR1 SGHTA, CDR2 FQGNSA.